Shown below are 29 T cell receptor beta chains from a single sample sequenced in a study of blood T cell repertoires in COVID-19. Repertoires were generated with immunoSEQ multiplex PCR, while TCRdb's copy carries only in-frame clones and drops some. The sample shows 250,000 to 300,000 clones, around 84% of them seen only once. What was sequenced was PBMCs or T cells enriched from blood (not recorded which). The receptors come from a man aged 18 to 30 who had recovered from COVID-19.

The rearrangement uses TRBV24-1 and TRBJ2-3; D ambiguous. V lost 2 bases to trimming and J lost 8 bases, with 7 bases between them. The CDR3 loop spans 12 amino acids. Germline-derived CDR1 and CDR2 are KGHDR and SFDVKD. CDR3 sequence: CATSDSSGTQYF. The CDR3 DNA sequence: TGTGCCACCAGTGATTCTTCGGGTACGCAGTATTTT.

V usage is TRBV6-5 and J usage is TRBJ2-7; D perhaps matches TRBD1 (5 bases). The CDR3 is made up of 12 amino acids. Germline assignment: CDR1 MNHEY and CDR2 SVGAGI. V gave up 6 bases and J gave up 3 bases, with 9 bases separating them. For the CDR3, the DNA is TGTGCCAGCAGCATTGACAGCTACGAGCAGTACTTC. Protein: CASSIDSYEQYF.

V gene TRBV19 combines with J gene TRBJ2-1, with D uncertain. Germline assignment: CDR1 LNHDA and CDR2 SQIVND (reference sequence). The CDR3 is made up of 13 amino acids. V lost 4 bases, J lost 3 bases, and 7 bases lay in between. In DNA, the CDR3 is TGTGCCAGTAGTACAAGAGGCTACAATGAGCAGTTCTTC. Translated: CASSTRGYNEQFF.

Concerning this clone: Germline and junction disagree at one end, which may indicate a read error. This rearrangement joins TRBV18 to TRBJ2-2, with D possibly being TRBD1 (5 bases). The germline gives CDR1 KGHSH, CDR2 LQKENI. The CDR3 has 15 residues. CDR3 nucleotide sequence: TGTGCCAGCCGCAATACCGCAGGGAACTCCGGGGAGCTGTTTTTT. This sequence encodes CASRNTAGNSGELFF.

The J gene is TRBJ2-3, the V gene TRBV9; 13 bases are shared with TRBD2. Unmatched junction bases numbered 6, after V lost 3 bases and J lost 2 bases. The CDR3 runs to 17 residues. In germline, CDR1 is SGDLS, CDR2 YYNGEE. CDR3 sequence (DNA): TGTGCCAGCAGCGGACGAGGGACTAGCGGGACCACAGATACGCAGTATTTT. This gives the protein CASSGRGTSGTTDTQYF.

This clone showed up just once. The V and J genes are TRBV14 and TRBJ2-1; 13 nucleotides agree with TRBD2. Germline-derived CDR1 and CDR2 are SGHDN and FVKESK. This CDR3 contains 15 residues. Trimming cost V 4 bases and J 13 bases; bases outside gene matches: 10. The CDR3 is CASSPQGLAGASQFF. The CDR3, as DNA: TGTGCCAGCAGCCCCCAAGGACTAGCGGGAGCCAGTCAGTTCTTC.

The chain uses TRBV5-5 and TRBJ2-6; a weak D match, TRBD2 (6 bases). This CDR3 region has 15 residues. Germline CDR1 reads SGHKS; CDR2 reads YYEKEE (reference sequence). V was trimmed by 7 bases and J by 0 bases, leaving 11 bases between them. The CDR3 protein is CASAGLPSGANVLTF. Written as DNA, the CDR3 is TGTGCCAGCGCGGGACTCCCCTCTGGGGCCAACGTCCTGACTTTC.

This clone was picked up one time. V gene TRBV18 combines with J gene TRBJ1-6; perhaps TRBD1 as D (6 bases). The CDR3 is made up of 16 amino acids. The V and J ends lost 3 bases and 0 bases respectively, with 9 bases between them. Per germline, CDR1 KGHSH and CDR2 LQKENI. For the CDR3, the DNA is TGTGCCAGCTCACCCACAGGGAGCTCCTATAATTCACCCCTCCACTTT. Translation: CASSPTGSSYNSPLHF.

This rearrangement joins TRBV5-1 to TRBJ1-2, with D perhaps TRBD1 (6 bases). Germline loops: CDR1 SGHRS, CDR2 YFSETQ. This CDR3 contains 14 residues. Trimming pared 4 bases from V and 2 bases from J, leaving 12 bases between. The CDR3 region has the DNA TGCGCCAGCAGCCCGGGGGGCCTGAACTATGGCTACACCTTC. It encodes CASSPGGLNYGYTF.

The chain couples TRBV18 to TRBJ1-4; TRBD1 agrees at 7 bases. Looked up from germline, CDR1 is KGHSH and CDR2 is LQKENI. The CDR3 length is 15 residues. J lost 4 bases, V lost 3 bases, and 5 bases had no gene match. CDR3 DNA: TGTGCCAGCTCACCCCGACAGGGCTATAATGAAAAACTGTTTTTT. Its translation is CASSPRQGYNEKLFF. Combining the CDR3 with reference TRBV18 and TRBJ1-4 gives the whole variable domain NAGVMQNPRHLVRRRGQEARLRCSPMKGHSHVYWYRQLPEEGLKFMVYLQKENIIDESGMPKERFSAEFPKEGPSILRIQQVVRGDSAAYFCASSPRQGYNEKLFFGSGTQLSVL.

The chain links TRBV9 to TRBJ2-7; 9 bases map to TRBD2. Germline-derived CDR1 and CDR2 are SGDLS and YYNGEE. The CDR3 totals 15 residues. V lost 4 bases and J lost 7; bases outside the gene matches: 12. The CDR3 DNA follows: TGTGCCAGCAGCCCGGAGGGCGGGAGGGCGGGTGAGCAGTACTTC. It specifies CASSPEGGRAGEQYF.

The chain links TRBV3-1 (or the pseudogene TRBV3-2) to TRBJ1-5, with a weak D call TRBD1 (5 bases). This CDR3 comprises 15 residues. Trimming cost V 1 base and J 3 bases, with 10 bases left between them. CDR1 is LGHDT, CDR2 YNNKEL, per germline (reference sequence). The CDR3 DNA sequence: TGTGCCAGCAGCCAAGGAGCGGGGCACAATCAGCCCCAGCATTTT. This translates into CASSQGAGHNQPQHF.

The chain recombines TRBV3-1 (or the pseudogene TRBV3-2) with TRBJ2-7; 7 bases are shared with TRBD1. The CDR3 covers 13 residues. The V gene end was trimmed by 6 bases and the J gene end by 2 bases; junction bases not matched to a gene: 4. The germline V gene has CDR1 LGHDT and CDR2 YNNKEL (reference sequence). This CDR3 reads CASSPGQPYEQYF. DNA of the CDR3: TGTGCCAGCAGTCCGGGACAGCCCTACGAGCAGTACTTC.

The chain uses TRBV9 and TRBJ2-1; TRBD2 aligns across 14 bases. With 4 bases clipped from V and 9 bases from J, the junction kept 6 bases outside the gene matches. The CDR3 loop spans 15 amino acids. Per the germline V gene, CDR1 is SGDLS and CDR2 is YYNGEE. For the CDR3, the DNA is TGTGCCAGCAGCCCGACTAGCGGGAGGGTGGGTGAGCAGTTCTTC. The encoded protein is CASSPTSGRVGEQFF.

This chain connects TRBV5-5 to TRBJ1-2; D is uncertain. There are 15 residues in the CDR3. Per germline, CDR1 SGHKS and CDR2 YYEKEE (reference sequence). Trimming removed 4 bases at V and 3 bases at J, with 16 bases between. CDR3 sequence: CASSVGERSHYGYTF. CDR3 DNA: TGTGCCAGCAGCGTCGGGGAGCGGAGCCACTATGGCTACACCTTC.

The V call is TRBV12-3 or TRBV12-4, the J call TRBJ2-1; the match to TRBD2 covers 7 bases. The trim removed 8 bases at V and 6 bases at J, leaving 7 bases unmatched. This CDR3 has 13 residues. The CDR3 reads CASHSLAANEQFF. The CDR3 coding sequence is TGTGCCAGCCACTCCCTAGCGGCCAATGAGCAGTTCTTC.

The CDR3 region has the DNA TGTGCCAGCTCACCACCTTCATACAATGAGCAGTTCTTC. Encoded protein: CASSPPSYNEQFF. J is TRBJ2-1 and V is TRBV18; D remains unclear. The CDR3 is 13 amino acids. The germline V gene encodes CDR1 KGHSH and CDR2 LQKENI. V was clipped by 0 bases and J by 4 bases, with 4 bases between them.

The chain combines TRBV6-5 with TRBJ1-3; no clear D. CDR1 and CDR2 (germline): MNHEY, SVGAGI. Between the trimmed V and J ends, which lost 6 bases and 4 bases, there was a span of 16 bases. The CDR3 contains 15 residues. This chain's CDR3 is CASSRLYATGNTIYF. The CDR3 DNA is TGTGCCAGCAGCCGATTATACGCGACAGGAAACACCATATATTTT.

This CDR3 reads CAISARQGVRANTIYF. The CDR3 region has the DNA TGTGCCATCAGTGCCCGACAGGGGGTTCGGGCAAACACCATATATTTT. The chain couples TRBV10-3 to TRBJ1-3; 9 nucleotides line up with TRBD1. CDR3 size: 16 residues. J lost 6 bases, V lost 4 bases, and 10 bases had no gene match. The germline V gene has CDR1 ENHRY and CDR2 SYGVKD.

The V and J genes are TRBV5-6 and TRBJ1-3; unclear D gene. Trimming left V 1 base short and J 2 bases short, with 7 bases between. CDR1 and CDR2 (germline): SGHDT, YYEEEE. The length of the CDR3 is 14 residues. The CDR3 DNA reads as TGTGCCAGCAGCTTGCAGGTCCCTGGAAACACCATATATTTT. Protein product: CASSLQVPGNTIYF. The complete variable domain, with remaining parts taken from reference TRBV5-6 and TRBJ1-3, reads DAGVTQSPTHLIKTRGQQVTLRCSPKSGHDTVSWYQQALGQGPQFIFQYYEEEERQRGNFPDRFSGHQFPNYSSELNVNALLLGDSALYLCASSLQVPGNTIYFGEGSWLTVV.

The chain links TRBV19 to TRBJ1-5; no clear D gene. In germline, CDR1 is LNHDA, CDR2 SQIVND (reference sequence). There are 15 residues in the CDR3. The V and J ends lost 1 base and 0 bases respectively, with 7 bases between them. The CDR3 bases are TGTGCCAGTAGTATAGCCACCTATAGCAATCAGCCCCAGCATTTT. It is translated as CASSIATYSNQPQHF.

This clone was seen a few times. The rearrangement links TRBV21-1 to TRBJ1-4; TRBD1 is taken as the D call from the table, unchecked against the DNA. TRBV21-1 is a recognized pseudogene. The CDR3 covers 17 residues. The DNA for the CDR3 is TGTGCCAGCAGCCCATCCCCATTAGGGGGCAAAGGAGAAAAACTGTTTTTT. Residues: CASSPSPLGGKGEKLFF.

The CDR3 coding sequence is TGTGCCAGCAGCTTATTCCTAGCGGGAGTAGATACGCAGTATTTT. This translates into CASSLFLAGVDTQYF. V and J are TRBV11-2 and TRBJ2-3, with 10 positions matching TRBD2. CDR1 and CDR2 from the germline V gene are SGHAT and FQNNGV. The V segment lost 2 bases and the J segment 5 bases; nucleotides outside the gene matches: 4. The CDR3 sequence is 15 residues long. Using reference TRBV11-2 and TRBJ2-3 for the parts outside the CDR3, the full variable domain is EAGVAQSPRYKIIEKRQSVAFWCNPISGHATLYWYQQILGQGPKLLIQFQNNGVVDDSQLPKDRFSAERLKGVDSTLKIQPAKLEDSAVYLCASSLFLAGVDTQYFGPGTRLTVL.

The chain links TRBV5-1 to TRBJ2-7; TRBD1 might be the D (5 bases). Trimming stripped 4 bases from V and 5 bases from J, with 19 bases between. The CDR3 spans 15 residues. Germline V lookup: CDR1 SGHRS, CDR2 YFSETQ. CDR3 sequence (DNA): TGCGCCAGCAGCGAAGAGTTCTTAAAGGGGAACGAGCAGTACTTC. It translates to CASSEEFLKGNEQYF.

The table lists this clone with a count of one. The genes are TRBV14 and TRBJ1-6; D gene unclear. The V gene lost 5 bases and the J gene lost 7 bases, with 6 bases spanning the gap. Germline lookup yields CDR1 SGHDN and CDR2 FVKESK. CDR3 length equals 12 residues. CDR3 region: CASSTRNSPLHF. Written as DNA, the CDR3 is TGTGCCAGCAGCACGCGAAATTCACCCCTCCACTTT. Filled out from reference TRBV14 and TRBJ1-6, the complete variable domain reads EAGVTQFPSHSVIEKGQTVTLRCDPISGHDNLYWYRRVMGKEIKFLLHFVKESKQDESGMPNNRFLAERTGGTYSTLKVQPAELEDSGVYFCASSTRNSPLHFGNGTRLTVT.

The chain employs TRBV5-5 and TRBJ2-7; 7 bases fit TRBD1. J was trimmed by 2 bases and V by 4 bases; bases with no gene match: 9. CDR1 SGHKS and CDR2 YYEKEE come from the germline V gene (reference sequence). This CDR3 contains 15 residues. CDR3 nucleotides: TGTGCCAGCAGCCCGCCGACAGGGCCAACCTACGAGCAGTACTTC. Encoded protein: CASSPPTGPTYEQYF.

J is TRBJ1-1 and V is TRBV19; weak D call: TRBD1 (6 bases). Germline V gene lookup returns CDR1 LNHDA and CDR2 SQIVND (reference sequence). The CDR3 is 15 amino acids. V was trimmed by 3 bases and J by 1 base, leaving 12 bases between them. Here the CDR3 DNA reads TGTGCCAGTAGTATGGGGGCCAGATCGAACACTGAAGCTTTCTTT. Translation gives CASSMGARSNTEAFF.

The chain has TRBV28 and TRBJ2-3, with TRBD2 matching 10 bases. V gave up 2 bases and J gave up 3 bases; unmatched junction bases: 8. Germline V CDR1 and CDR2: MDHEN, SYDVKM. The length of the CDR3 is 17 residues. CDR3 sequence: CASSLPASGRGTDTQYF. The DNA for the CDR3 is TGTGCCAGCAGTTTACCGGCTAGCGGGAGAGGTACAGATACGCAGTATTTT.

The CDR3 nucleotides are TGTGCCAGCAGTTTATTAGTCAACACTGAAGCTTTCTTT. As protein: CASSLLVNTEAFF. The chain uses TRBV12-3 or TRBV12-4 and TRBJ1-1; D gene uncertain. V dropped 2 bases and J dropped 2 bases, with 6 bases sitting between them. This CDR3 has 13 amino acids.